The 10 T cell receptor beta chains below were found in one sample sequenced in a study of T cells in Graves' hyperthyroidism and ophthalmopathy. TCR beta CDR3 regions were amplified from RNA transcripts. The TCR CDR3 was amplified in a first-round RT-PCR using the HTBI primer set. From the multiplex PCR reads, TCRdb called clonotypes with MiXCR, one entry per CDR3 protein. This sample has around 400,000 distinct CDR3 sequences, with around 15% found just once. The sample consisted of blood. The receptors originated from a woman aged 60-75 years with Graves' ophthalmopathy.

At least ten counts were recorded for this clonotype. V and J are TRBV20-1 and TRBJ2-3, with D perhaps matching TRBD2 (6 bases). CDR3 length: 13 amino acids. Trimming left V 5 bases short and J 2 bases short, with 11 bases between. CDR1 and CDR2 from the germline V gene are DFQATT and SNEGSKA (reference sequence). CDR3 loop: CSAFSGATDTQYF. CDR3 coding DNA: TGCAGTGCTTTTAGCGGCGCCACAGATACGCAGTATTTT.

The genes are TRBV6-1 and TRBJ2-6; no clear D. The CDR3 is 18 residues long. The V and J ends lost 7 bases and 3 bases respectively, with 22 bases between them. Germline lookup yields CDR1 MNHNS and CDR2 SASEGT. This chain's CDR3 is CASTFFLPGVSGANVLTF. CDR3 DNA sequence: TGTGCCAGCACCTTCTTTCTGCCTGGGGTCAGTGGGGCCAACGTCCTGACTTTC.

This clonotype has at least ten counts. The chain recombines TRBV20-1 with TRBJ2-7; 7 bases line up with TRBD1. CDR3 length: 15 residues. Germline CDR1 DFQATT, CDR2 SNEGSKA (reference sequence). The J segment lost 4 bases and the V segment lost 0 bases, leaving 9 bases of the junction unmatched. The CDR3 DNA reads as TGCAGTGCTAGAGATCCTGAGACAGGGCCTTACGAGCAGTACTTC. It translates to CSARDPETGPYEQYF.

This clonotype has a handful of counts. The genes are TRBV30 and TRBJ2-1; 8 positions match TRBD2. CDR1 and CDR2 (germline): GTSNPN, SVGIG (reference sequence). The junction had 7 bases not matched to a gene; V was cut back by 4 bases and J by 2 bases. This CDR3 spans 15 amino acids. CDR3 in DNA: TGTGCCTGGACTCCCCTGGGACTAGCCTACAATGAGCAGTTCTTC. It translates to CAWTPLGLAYNEQFF.

The table lists this clonotype with a few counts. This CDR3 reads CASSQRRGGGNEQFF. As DNA, the CDR3 is TGTGCCAGCAGCCAAAGGAGGGGTGGGGGCAATGAGCAGTTCTTC. This chain uses TRBV3-1 with TRBJ2-1; maybe TRBD2 (6 bases). This CDR3 is built from 15 residues. V lost 2 bases and J lost 6, with 14 bases in between. Germline lookup yields CDR1 LGHDT and CDR2 YNNKEL (reference sequence).

The chain employs TRBV6-1 and TRBJ2-4; D tentatively reads TRBD1 or TRBD2 (6 bases each). The CDR3 contains 15 residues. V was trimmed by 1 base and J by 6 bases, leaving 13 bases between them. The germline CDR1 and CDR2 sequences are MNHNS and SASEGT. In DNA form, the CDR3 reads TGTGCCAGCAGTGAAGTTTGGGGGGCTTTAAACATTCAGTACTTC. The encoded protein is CASSEVWGALNIQYF.

V and J are TRBV12-5 and TRBJ2-2; D is perhaps TRBD2 (5 bases). This CDR3 is 13 amino acids long. Germline V gene data show CDR1 as LGHNT and CDR2 as FRNRAP. V was trimmed by 6 bases and J by 4 bases, leaving 9 bases between them. For the CDR3, the DNA is TGTGCTAGTGGCTCGGACTTCACCGGGGAGCTGTTTTTT. The encoded protein is CASGSDFTGELFF.

This clonotype was detected many times. The chain links TRBV6-1 to TRBJ2-1; D might be TRBD1 (5 bases). V was trimmed by 8 bases and J by 7 bases, leaving 12 bases between them. CDR1 is MNHNS and CDR2 is SASEGT in the germline V gene. The CDR3 totals 12 residues. The CDR3 DNA reads as TGTGCCAGCTCTATAAGGGGAAATGAGCAGTTCTTC. As protein: CASSIRGNEQFF.

The table lists this clonotype with many counts. The rearrangement uses TRBV7-9 and TRBJ2-5; weak D call: TRBD1 (6 bases). The V end lost 5 bases, the J end lost 1 base, and 17 bases lay between the germline ends. CDR1 and CDR2 from the germline V gene are SEHNR and FQNEAQ (reference sequence). This CDR3 spans 16 amino acids. This CDR3 is CASSPSRAGAQETQYF. CDR3 coding DNA: TGTGCCAGCAGCCCAAGTCGGGCAGGGGCCCAAGAGACCCAGTACTTC.

The chain joins TRBV12-3 or TRBV12-4 to TRBJ1-3; D possibly corresponds to TRBD1 (5 bases). The CDR3 sequence is 17 residues long. V lost 4 bases and J lost 0, with 16 bases in between. CDR3 residues: CASSYPPTVFSGNTIYF. The DNA for the CDR3 is TGTGCCAGCAGTTACCCCCCGACAGTTTTCTCTGGAAACACCATATATTTT.